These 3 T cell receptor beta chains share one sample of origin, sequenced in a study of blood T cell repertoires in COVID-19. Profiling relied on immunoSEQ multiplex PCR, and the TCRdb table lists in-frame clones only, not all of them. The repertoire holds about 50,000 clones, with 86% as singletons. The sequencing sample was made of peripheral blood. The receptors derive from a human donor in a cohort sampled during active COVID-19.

The CDR3, as DNA: TGCGCCAGCAGCCAAGTGGGCCTGGTTGTAAGCAATCAGCCCCAGCATTTT. Encoded protein: CASSQVGLVVSNQPQHF. This chain connects TRBV4-1 to TRBJ1-5; D is undetermined. The CDR3 is made up of 17 amino acids. Germline-derived CDR1 and CDR2 are MGHRA and YSYEKL. V lost 1 base and J lost 1, with 14 bases in between.

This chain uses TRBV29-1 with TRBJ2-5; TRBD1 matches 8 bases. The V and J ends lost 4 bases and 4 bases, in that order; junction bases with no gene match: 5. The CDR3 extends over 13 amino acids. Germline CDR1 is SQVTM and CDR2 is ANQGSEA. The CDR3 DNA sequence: TGCAGCGTTGCCCGACAGGGGCGAGAGACCCAGTACTTC. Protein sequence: CSVARQGRETQYF.

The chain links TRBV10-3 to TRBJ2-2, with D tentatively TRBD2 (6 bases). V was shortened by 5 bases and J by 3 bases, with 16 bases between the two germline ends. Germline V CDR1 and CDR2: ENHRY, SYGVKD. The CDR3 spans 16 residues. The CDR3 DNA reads TGTGCCATCAGTCTTGGGCCTTCGGGGGACACCGGGGAGCTGTTTTTT. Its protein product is CAISLGPSGDTGELFF.